This is a list of T cell receptor beta chains from one sample in a study of cytomegalovirus exposure and HLA in healthy donors. The assay was immunoSEQ multiplex PCR, and TCRdb's table has in-frame clones only and misses some. The data hold around 170,000 clones, with 85% observed a single time. The sample taken for sequencing was PBMCs. These receptors were collected from a man aged 18 to 30 in good health and CMV-seropositive. Both conserved end residues are part of each CDR3. D genes are given only for firm matches.

d_call j_call v_call cdr3_aa cdr3_nt
TRBD2 TRBJ2-7 TRBV7-2 CASRLAGDPYEQYF TGTGCCAGCAGGCTAGCGGGGGACCCCTACGAGCAGTACTTC
TRBD2 TRBJ2-1 TRBV7-2 CASSLDSGGYNEQFF TGTGCCAGCAGCTTAGATAGCGGGGGATACAATGAGCAGTTCTTC
. TRBJ1-1 TRBV5-1 CASSFLDSNTEAFF TGCGCCAGCAGCTTCCTGGACAGCAACACTGAAGCTTTCTTT
TRBD1 TRBJ1-2 TRBV19 CASSATGQPYGYTF TGTGCCAGTAGCGCGACGGGACAGCCCTATGGCTACACCTTC
. TRBJ2-7 TRBV29-1 CSGITGTSQREQYF TGCAGCGGGATAACCGGGACTTCCCAGCGCGAGCAGTACTTC
. TRBJ1-1 TRBV5-1 CASSLEGIMTEAFF TGCGCCAGCAGCTTGGAGGGGATCATGACTGAAGCTTTCTTT
. TRBJ1-2 TRBV5-1 CASSLDVQNYGYTF TGCGCCAGCAGCTTGGATGTTCAAAACTATGGCTACACCTTC
TRBD1 TRBJ2-2 TRBV9 CTSSARDRDTGELFF TGTACCAGCAGCGCCCGGGACAGAGACACCGGGGAGCTGTTTTTT
TRBD2 TRBJ2-7 TRBV4-1 CASSHDGGVEQYF TGCGCCAGCAGCCATGATGGGGGGGTCGAGCAGTACTTC
TRBD2 TRBJ2-1 TRBV10-2 CASSDHTSGRSYNEQFF TGCGCCAGCAGTGATCATACTAGCGGGAGGTCCTACAATGAGCAGTTCTTC
. TRBJ2-7 TRBV5-6 CASSLAAGVDEQYF TGTGCCAGCAGCTTGGCGGCAGGGGTCGACGAGCAGTACTTC